This TCR beta chain was captured in a study of blood T cell repertoires in COVID-19. Repertoires were generated with immunoSEQ multiplex PCR, while TCRdb's copy carries only in-frame clones and drops some. The sample contains 250,000 to 350,000 clones, around 91% of which appear only once. This CDR3 has 13 residues. V was cut by 7 bases and J by 4 bases, with 11 bases left in between. Germline V gene lookup returns CDR1 MNHEY and CDR2 SMNVEV (reference sequence). The chain has TRBV27 and TRBJ1-5; a possible D gene is TRBD1 (6 bases). The TCR originated in a woman aged 60-70 years with acute or convalescent COVID-19. Sequenced sample: peripheral blood. CDR3 in DNA: TGTGCCAGCACCCAGGGGCCTAATCAGCCCCAGCATTTT. Protein product: CASTQGPNQPQHF.